This T cell receptor beta chain stems from a study of CD8 T cells in Susac syndrome. Healthy donors formed controls matched for age and sex. The CD8+ and CD4+ T cells were isolated magnetically using a negative isolation approach, whereas the TEMRA cells were enriched by FACS. Reverse transcription of about 0.5 to 1 ug RNA was carried out with random hexamers. The authors amplified TCR beta CDR3 across 54 Vbeta and 13 Jbeta using immunoSEQ multiplex PCR. TCRdb reprocessed the immunoSEQ multiplex PCR reads via MiXCR and lists one record per CDR3 protein. This repertoire shows about 200,000 distinct CDR3 sequences, about 95% found once; its top ten account for about 0.095%. Regarding the study as a whole: Acknowledgment was made by the study that its TCR sequencing and HLA analysis involved a relatively small number of individuals.

V lost 6 bases, J lost 7 bases, and 12 bases lay in between. The CDR3 loop spans 13 amino acids. CDR1 SNHLY and CDR2 FYNNEI come from the germline V gene. Of note for this clonotype: Its antigen is unknown.

Sequencing was carried out using CD4+ T cells from PBMCs. The rearrangement joins TRBV2 to TRBJ1-4; D not resolved. The receptor was isolated from a human donor in good health. The chain's CDR3 is CASSARKGEKLFF. CDR3 coding DNA: TGTGCCAGCAGCGCTCGTAAGGGTGAAAAACTGTTTTTT.